These T cell receptor beta chains were read from a single sample in a study of technical replicates of blood from a few donors. Clones were read by immunoSEQ multiplex PCR, and TCRdb kept only the in-frame ones, dropping some. Of about 97,000 clones listed, roughly 95% are singletons. Sequenced input: T cells isolated from PBMCs. The receptors stem from a human donor in good health. CDR3s include the opening cysteine and the closing phenylalanine or tryptophan. The D gene is left open where the match is weak. Size tells how often a clone was seen (once, few, many) or the class of an expanded clone, and some rows leave it out.

TRBJ1-5	TRBV6-6	-	TRBD1	13	TGTGCCATAGGGACAGGGCGGCGGCAGCCCCAGCATTTT	CAIGTGRRQPQHF
TRBJ2-1	TRBV9	-	TRBD2	16	TGTGCCAGCAGCGCCTCGGGGGGGACTAGCCCCAATGAGCAGTTCTTC	CASSASGGTSPNEQFF
TRBJ2-5	TRBV5-1	-	TRBD2	16	TGCGCCAGCAGCTTAGGAGTAGCGGGGGAACAAGAGACCCAGTACTTC	CASSLGVAGEQETQYF
TRBJ1-2	TRBV5-1	-	-	15	TGCGCCAGCAGCCCCCGGACAGTTTCTAACTATGGCTACACCTTC	CASSPRTVSNYGYTF
TRBJ1-1	TRBV19	-	TRBD1	17	TGTGCCAGTTCCATCGGGACAGGGATGGTCATTAACACTGAAGCTTTCTTT	CASSIGTGMVINTEAFF
TRBJ2-7	TRBV18	-	-	14	TGTGCCAGCTCACCACCCGGCCAGGGGAGCGAGCAGTACTTC	CASSPPGQGSEQYF
TRBJ2-1	TRBV9	-	-	18	TGTGCCAGCAGCGTAGCCATTAGCGTGGCCCTCTCCTACAATGAGCAGTTCTTC	CASSVAISVALSYNEQFF
TRBJ2-1	TRBV12-5	-	TRBD2	18	TGTGCTAGTGGTTTCGCCCCGGGACTAGCGGACTTCGACAATGAGCAGTTCTTC	CASGFAPGLADFDNEQFF
TRBJ2-2	TRBV18	once	-	14	TGTGCCAGCTCACCACCGGACTCGACCGGGGAGCTGTTTTTT	CASSPPDSTGELFF
TRBJ2-7	TRBV5-1	-	TRBD2	15	TGCGCCAGCAGCTTATCCGCAGCGGGGGCCTACGAGCAGTACTTC	CASSLSAAGAYEQYF
TRBJ2-7	TRBV5-5	once	-	14	TGTGCCAGCAGCTTCTCAGGGGTCCCCTACGAGCAGTACTTC	CASSFSGVPYEQYF
TRBJ2-3	TRBV4-1	-	TRBD1	17	TGCGCCAGCAGCCCACCCGGCGGGACAGGACTTTCAGATACGCAGTATTTT	CASSPPGGTGLSDTQYF
TRBJ2-7	TRBV19	-	TRBD1	15	TGTGCCAGTAGTATCGAGCAGGGGGCAACCTACGAGCAGTACTTC	CASSIEQGATYEQYF
TRBJ2-7	TRBV27	-	-	15	TGTGCCAGCGGAAGAGCCGGGGGGCACTCCTACGAGCAGTACTTC	CASGRAGGHSYEQYF
TRBJ2-2	TRBV11-2	-	TRBD1	15	TGTGCCAGCAGCCCAGTTAACAGGGGCATCGGGGAGCTGTTTTTT	CASSPVNRGIGELFF
TRBJ1-3	TRBV9	-	TRBD1	15	TGTGCCAGCAGCGTAGGACAGGGAACTGGAAACACCATATATTTT	CASSVGQGTGNTIYF
TRBJ1-5	TRBV30	-	-	13	TGTGCCTGGAGTCCCAGACATCACCAGCCCCAGCATTTT	CAWSPRHHQPQHF
TRBJ1-1	TRBV11-2	once	TRBD1	15	TGTGCCAGCAGCACAATGAGGGGGCAGGGGACTGAAGCTTTCTTT	CASSTMRGQGTEAFF
TRBJ2-5	TRBV29-1	-	TRBD2	10	TGCAGCGTGGGGGGGGAGACCCAGTACTTC	CSVGGETQYF
TRBJ2-1	TRBV27	once	TRBD2	16	TGTGCCAGCAGTTCCCCGAGGAGCGGGGGGGATAATGAGCAGTTCTTC	CASSSPRSGGDNEQFF
TRBJ2-7	TRBV28	-	TRBD2	14	TGTGCCAGCCGACTAGCGGGAGGGTACTACGAGCAGTACTTC	CASRLAGGYYEQYF
TRBJ2-3	TRBV5-4	-	TRBD1	15	TGTGCCAGCAGCTTGGTCAAGGGGGCGGTAGATACGCAGTATTTT	CASSLVKGAVDTQYF
TRBJ2-7	TRBV5-1	once	-	14	TGCGCCAGCAGCTCCCTGACAGTCTCCTACGAGCAGTACTTC	CASSSLTVSYEQYF
TRBJ2-7	TRBV11-3	-	-	14	TGTGCCAGCAGCCTTGACGGGTTGGCCTACGAGCAGTACTTC	CASSLDGLAYEQYF
TRBJ1-1	TRBV2	once	-	14	TGTGCCAGCAGTGAAGGATCAGGAAGAGTTGAAGCTTTCTTT	CASSEGSGRVEAFF
TRBJ2-3	TRBV6-1	once	TRBD1	14	TGTGCCAGCACCCCTGGGACAGGAGGCTATACGCAGTATTTT	CASTPGTGGYTQYF
TRBJ2-5	TRBV5-1	-	-	14	TGCGCCAGCAGCTCCCTCGAGGTCGAGGAGACCCAGTACTTC	CASSSLEVEETQYF
TRBJ1-3	TRBV6-5	-	-	14	TGTGCCAGCAGACTAACGGACTCTGGAAACACCATATATTTT	CASRLTDSGNTIYF
TRBJ2-7	TRBV28	-	-	12	TGTGCCAGCAGTACCGGCTCCTACGAGCAGTACTTC	CASSTGSYEQYF
TRBJ1-3	TRBV7-9	-	-	17	TGTGCCAGCAGCTTAGTTTTACGCCGGCCGGGAGGAAACACCATATATTTT	CASSLVLRRPGGNTIYF
TRBJ2-1	TRBV2	-	-	13	TGTGCCAGCACGGGGAGCTCCTACAATGAGCAGTTCTTC	CASTGSSYNEQFF
TRBJ1-4	TRBV28	-	-	14	TGTGCCAGCAGTACAACAGGATCCCCCACCAAACTGTTTTTT	CASSTTGSPTKLFF
TRBJ2-3	TRBV7-3	-	TRBD2	19	TGTGCCAGCAGCTTAAAGGGACTAGCGGGACGGGCTCCTACAGATACGCAGTATTTT	CASSLKGLAGRAPTDTQYF
TRBJ2-7	TRBV21-1	-	-	16	TGTGCCAGCAGCCCTGGGGAGACAGGGGACGGGTACGAGCAGTACTTC	CASSPGETGDGYEQYF
TRBJ2-1	TRBV7-3	-	TRBD1	15	TGTGCCAGCAGCCAAGACAGGGGTTCCTACAATGAGCAGTTCTTC	CASSQDRGSYNEQFF
TRBJ1-1	TRBV28	-	TRBD1	14	TGTGCTAGCAGGTCGGGACAGGACTACACTGAAGCTTTCTTT	CASRSGQDYTEAFF
TRBJ1-2	TRBV19	-	-	14	TGTGCCAGTAGTATAGTGGGGGGGAGCCATGGCTACACCTTC	CASSIVGGSHGYTF
TRBJ1-1	TRBV19	once	-	13	TGTGCCAGTAGGGAACAGTTGAACACTGAAGCTTTCTTT	CASREQLNTEAFF
TRBJ2-1	TRBV7-6	-	-	15	TGTGCCAGCAGCGGGGGGGGCTACTTTAACAATGAGCAGTTCTTC	CASSGGGYFNNEQFF
TRBJ2-1	TRBV5-8	-	TRBD1	15	TGTGCCAGCAGCCCACCGGGACAGGGGCACAATGAGCAGTTCTTC	CASSPPGQGHNEQFF
TRBJ2-7	TRBV5-5	-	-	13	TGTGCCAGCAGCACGGACAGTCCCTACGAGCAGTACTTC	CASSTDSPYEQYF
TRBJ1-1	TRBV18	-	-	13	TGTGCCAGCTCACCCGACAGGCAGACTGAAGCTTTCTTT	CASSPDRQTEAFF
TRBJ1-1	TRBV13	-	-	16	TGTGCCAGCAGCTTAGGTGGGGACAAAATTTTCACTGAAGCTTTCTTT	CASSLGGDKIFTEAFF
TRBJ2-1	TRBV4-1	-	TRBD1	17	TGCGCCAGCAGCCAAGAAGGGACAGGGTACTCCTACAATGAGCAGTTCTTC	CASSQEGTGYSYNEQFF
TRBJ1-2	TRBV30	-	TRBD1	14	TGTGCCTGGACCACCGGGACAGGGGGCTTTGGCTACACCTTC	CAWTTGTGGFGYTF
TRBJ2-5	TRBV11-2	once	-	15	TGTGCCAGCAGCTTAGGTTCAGTAACTAGGGAGACCCAGTACTTC	CASSLGSVTRETQYF
TRBJ2-7	TRBV5-6	-	TRBD1	16	TGTGCCAGCAGCTTGGAGGGCTGGACAGGGACCTACGAGCAGTACTTC	CASSLEGWTGTYEQYF
TRBJ1-2	TRBV15	-	-	12	TGTGCCACCAGCAGAGATAGGGGTGGCTACACCTTC	CATSRDRGGYTF
TRBJ1-2	TRBV7-9	-	TRBD1	14	TGTGCCAGCAGCTCGAGGACAGGGACTAATGGCTACACCTTC	CASSSRTGTNGYTF
TRBJ2-7	TRBV6-1	-	TRBD1	15	TGTGCCAGCACTCACACCGGGACAGAACCCTACGAGCAGTACTTC	CASTHTGTEPYEQYF
TRBJ2-3	TRBV5-4	-	-	14	TGTGCCAGCAGCTTCGAGGCTAGTGCAGATACGCAGTATTTT	CASSFEASADTQYF
TRBJ1-5	TRBV2	-	-	13	TGTGCCAGCAGTGACGACTCGTCTCAGCCCCAGCATTTT	CASSDDSSQPQHF